This T cell receptor beta chain is drawn from a study of OX40 agonist ivuxolimab in advanced cancers. General notes on the study: Ivuxolimab was an agonistic, fully human IgG2 monoclonal antibody directed against OX40 (CD134), a costimulatory receptor. The dose-escalation cohort was 82.7% male with a mean age of 60 years, ranging from 23 to 79. Intravenous ivuxolimab was administered to patients every 2 weeks at six dose levels: 0.01, 0.1, 0.3, 1.5, 3 and 10 mg/kg. The paper reports the monotherapy dose-escalation portion (N of about 54 patients) of the phase I ivuxolimab trial. Three dose-escalation patients achieved partial responses, one with hepatocellular carcinoma and two with cutaneous melanoma. The point of sequencing TCRbeta in the periphery was to test whether ivuxolimab changed TCR sequence diversity and drove clonal T-cell expansion. Of the approximately 50 dose-escalation patients, hepatocellular carcinoma was present in approximately 20, melanoma in around 15, renal cell carcinoma in 9 and head and neck cancer in 9. Patients were allowed to have had prior anti-PD-1, anti-PD-L1 or anti-CTLA-4 therapy, and approximately 40% of the dose-escalation patients had been treated with checkpoint inhibitors. Paper-wide results and their limitations: Which antigens the clonally expanded peripheral T cells were specific for was not determined. At doses of 0.1 to 3.0 mg/kg, clonal expansion of both CD4+ and CD8+ T cells in blood was seen between baseline and week 6. Low levels of normalized T-cell clonal expansion were also seen in some patients who did not respond. In the 0.1-3.0 mg/kg groups, partial responders were among the patients with the lowest normalized peripheral clonal expansion, particularly in CD8+ T cells. After ivuxolimab, CD8+ T cells had more expanded clones than CD4+ T cells on average.

The trial excluded patients who had a history of autoimmune disease or who were on systemic immunosuppression. In every dose cohort, peripheral blood was drawn for TCR sequencing at baseline, cycle 4 day 1, and cycle 7 day 1. The samples were taken from a phase I, first-in-human, multicenter, open-label dose-escalation trial of ivuxolimab. Adults with locally advanced or metastatic melanoma, renal cell carcinoma, hepatocellular carcinoma or head and neck squamous cell carcinoma were enrolled in the trial. Before TCR sequencing, CD4+ and CD8+ T cells were separately sorted from peripheral blood. Genomic DNA was extracted from sorted cells for sequencing of the TCRbeta CDR3 region. TCRbeta CDR3 regions were sequenced using the immunoSEQ Assay. The clones in this table, taken by TCRdb from immuneACCESS, are in-frame only. Not every clone is retained; where verified, under half of the shortfall comes from an unresolved V gene, and the cause of the rest is unknown. The sample includes approximately 35,000 clones, with over 75% observed a single time. Around 9.9% of the sample rests with the top ten.

The CDR3 holds 12 amino acids from the cysteine to the phenylalanine. Only the CDR3 DNA is retained, 36 bases long and in frame from the first base. A distance of 1 base separates the germline ends of V and J, which lose 3 bases and 0 bases respectively. The germline V gene encodes CDR1 MGHDK and CDR2 SYGVNS. For this clone: Its antigen is unknown. No much larger clonotype is one base removed from it; base qualities were not supplied.

Recombination connected TRBV25-1 to TRBJ2-3, with no D gene named confidently. This receptor was taken from an adult with an advanced solid tumor such as melanoma, head and neck, liver or kidney cancer. The sequencing used CD4+ or CD8+ T cells sorted from blood, collected in a trial of the OX40 agonist ivuxolimab. The DNA is as follows: TGTGCCAGCAGTGACAGCACAGATACGCAGTATTTT. Its protein is CASSDSTDTQYF.